This T cell receptor beta chain was sequenced for a study of Graves' ophthalmopathy and Graves' hyperthyroidism. General study findings and limits: A classifier, a 13-signature model, separated ophthalmopathy from stable hyperthyroidism with roughly 86% sensitivity and about 83% specificity.

This clonotype occurred many times. What it recognizes is unknown. The CDR3 contains 13 residues. Germline V gene sequence: CDR1 SNHLY, CDR2 FYNNEI. V was cut by 7 bases and J by 2 bases, with 12 bases left in between. Symptoms, serum thyroxine and TRAb, thyroid ultrasound, and orbital computed tomography formed the diagnostic basis. Amplifying from RNA transcripts, the study obtained TCR beta CDR3 regions. Investigators did first-round RT-PCR with HTBI primers, then second-round multiplex PCR. Each CDR3 protein gets one entry after TCRdb re-called the multiplex PCR reads with MiXCR. The sample gives 300,000 or so distinct CDR3 sequences, roughly 17% of which show up once; about 12% is in the top ten.

The material sequenced was peripheral blood. The rearrangement links TRBV2 to TRBJ2-7, with D perhaps matching TRBD2 (6 bases). The TCR originated in an adult man with Graves' ophthalmopathy. This CDR3 is CASIGGFTYEQYF. For the CDR3, the DNA is TGTGCCAGCATTGGGGGGTTCACCTACGAGCAGTACTTC. The variable domain in full, with the rest retrieved from reference TRBV2 and TRBJ2-7, is EPEVTQTPSHQVTQMGQEVILRCVPISNHLYFYWYRQILGQKVEFLVSFYNNEISEKSEIFDDQFSVERPDGSNFTLKIRSTKLEDSAMYFCASIGGFTYEQYFGPGTRLTVT.